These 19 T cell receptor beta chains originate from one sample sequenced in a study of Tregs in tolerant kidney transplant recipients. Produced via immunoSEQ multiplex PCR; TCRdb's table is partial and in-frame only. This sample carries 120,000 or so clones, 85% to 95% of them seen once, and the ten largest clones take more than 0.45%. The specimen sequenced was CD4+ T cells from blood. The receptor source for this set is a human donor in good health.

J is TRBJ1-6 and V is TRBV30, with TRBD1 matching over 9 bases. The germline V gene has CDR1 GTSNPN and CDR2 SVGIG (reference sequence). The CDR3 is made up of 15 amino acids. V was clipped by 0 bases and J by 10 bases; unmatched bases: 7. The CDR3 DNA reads TGTGCCTGGAGTGTGGGACAGGGAAGAAAATCACCCCTCCACTTT. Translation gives CAWSVGQGRKSPLHF.

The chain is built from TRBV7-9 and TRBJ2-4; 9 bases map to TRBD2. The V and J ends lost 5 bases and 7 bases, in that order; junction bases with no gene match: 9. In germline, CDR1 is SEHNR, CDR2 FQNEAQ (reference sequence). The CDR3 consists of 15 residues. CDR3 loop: CASSILAGGGNIQYF. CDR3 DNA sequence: TGTGCCAGCAGCATTCTTGCGGGAGGGGGGAACATTCAGTACTTC.

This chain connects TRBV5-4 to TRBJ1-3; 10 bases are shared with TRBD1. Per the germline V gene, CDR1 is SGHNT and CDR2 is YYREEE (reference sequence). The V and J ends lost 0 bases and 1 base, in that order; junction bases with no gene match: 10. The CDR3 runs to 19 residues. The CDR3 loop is CASSLGGTGADFSGNTIYF. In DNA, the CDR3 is TGTGCCAGCAGCTTGGGAGGGACAGGGGCTGATTTTTCTGGAAACACCATATATTTT.

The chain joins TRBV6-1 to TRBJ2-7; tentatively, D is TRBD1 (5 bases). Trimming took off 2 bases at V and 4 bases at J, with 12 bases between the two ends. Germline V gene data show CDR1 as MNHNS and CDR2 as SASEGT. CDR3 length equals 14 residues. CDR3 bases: TGTGCCAGCAGTGAATGGGCAGGGATTTACGAGCAGTACTTC. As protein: CASSEWAGIYEQYF.

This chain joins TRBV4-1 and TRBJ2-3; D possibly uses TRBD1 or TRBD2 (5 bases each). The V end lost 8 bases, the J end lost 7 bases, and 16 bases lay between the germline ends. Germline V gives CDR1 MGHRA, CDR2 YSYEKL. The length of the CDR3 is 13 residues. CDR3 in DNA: TGCGCCAGCTCCTCCCATGGGACGAATACGCAGTATTTT. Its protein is CASSSHGTNTQYF.

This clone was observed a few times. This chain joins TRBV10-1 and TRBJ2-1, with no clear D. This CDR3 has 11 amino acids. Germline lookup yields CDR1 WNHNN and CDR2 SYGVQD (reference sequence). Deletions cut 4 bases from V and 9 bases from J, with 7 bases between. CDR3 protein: CASSGYGEQFF. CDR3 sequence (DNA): TGCGCCAGCAGTGGCTATGGTGAGCAGTTCTTC.

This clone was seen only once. The DNA of the CDR3 is TGCGCCAGCAGCTCCGGGACTAGCGGCTTATACAATGAGCAGTTCTTC. Amino acids: CASSSGTSGLYNEQFF. The chain joins TRBV5-1 to TRBJ2-1; 11 nucleotides match TRBD2. Germline V gene sequence: CDR1 SGHRS, CDR2 YFSETQ. The CDR3 totals 16 residues. The V segment lost 3 bases and the J segment 4 bases; nucleotides outside the gene matches: 6.

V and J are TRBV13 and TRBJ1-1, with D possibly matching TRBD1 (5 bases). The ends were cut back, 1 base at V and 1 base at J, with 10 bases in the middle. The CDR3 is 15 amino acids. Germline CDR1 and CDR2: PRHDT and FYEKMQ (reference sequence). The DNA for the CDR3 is TGTGCCAGCAGCTTAGAAAGGGGTGAGAACACTGAAGCTTTCTTT. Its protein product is CASSLERGENTEAFF.

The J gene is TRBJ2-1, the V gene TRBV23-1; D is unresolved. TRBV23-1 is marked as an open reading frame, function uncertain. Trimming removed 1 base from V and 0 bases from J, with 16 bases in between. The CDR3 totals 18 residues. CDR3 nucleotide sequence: TGCGCCAGCAGTCAATACCGATTAATACCGGACTCCTACAATGAGCAGTTCTTC. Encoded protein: CASSQYRLIPDSYNEQFF.

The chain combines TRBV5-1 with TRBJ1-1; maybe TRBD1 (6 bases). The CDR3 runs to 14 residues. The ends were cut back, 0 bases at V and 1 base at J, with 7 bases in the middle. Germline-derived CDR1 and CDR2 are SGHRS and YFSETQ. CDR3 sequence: CASSLVQGNTEAFF. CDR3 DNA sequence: TGCGCCAGCAGCTTGGTACAGGGGAACACTGAAGCTTTCTTT.

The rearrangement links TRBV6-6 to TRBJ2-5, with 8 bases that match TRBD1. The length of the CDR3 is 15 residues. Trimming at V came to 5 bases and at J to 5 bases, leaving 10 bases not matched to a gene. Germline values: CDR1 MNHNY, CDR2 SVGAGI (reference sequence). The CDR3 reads CASSTTGGLQETQYF. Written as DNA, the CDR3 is TGTGCCAGCAGTACCACAGGGGGTTTGCAGGAGACCCAGTACTTC.

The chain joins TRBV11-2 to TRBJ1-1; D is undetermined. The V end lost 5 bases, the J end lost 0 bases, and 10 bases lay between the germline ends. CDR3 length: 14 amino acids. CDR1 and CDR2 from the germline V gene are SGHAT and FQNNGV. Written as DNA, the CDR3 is TGTGCCAGCAGCCAGGCCACCATGAACACTGAAGCTTTCTTT. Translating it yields CASSQATMNTEAFF.

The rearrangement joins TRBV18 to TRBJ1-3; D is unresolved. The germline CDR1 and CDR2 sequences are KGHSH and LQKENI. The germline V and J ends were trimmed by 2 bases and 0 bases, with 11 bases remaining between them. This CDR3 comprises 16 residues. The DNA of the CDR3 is TGTGCCAGCTCACCAAATTTCGGTGACTCTGGAAACACCATATATTTT. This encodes CASSPNFGDSGNTIYF.

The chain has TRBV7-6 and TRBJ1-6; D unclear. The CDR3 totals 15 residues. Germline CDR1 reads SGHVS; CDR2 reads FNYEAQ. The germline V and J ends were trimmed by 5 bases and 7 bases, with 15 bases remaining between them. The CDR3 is CASSPTTSPNSPLHF. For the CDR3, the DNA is TGTGCCAGCAGCCCTACGACAAGCCCAAATTCACCCCTCCACTTT.

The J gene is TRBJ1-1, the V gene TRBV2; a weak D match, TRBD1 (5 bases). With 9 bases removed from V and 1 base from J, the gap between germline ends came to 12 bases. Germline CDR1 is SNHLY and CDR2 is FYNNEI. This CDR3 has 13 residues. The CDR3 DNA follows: TGTGCCAGAACCCGGGACGGGAACACTGAAGCTTTCTTT. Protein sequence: CARTRDGNTEAFF. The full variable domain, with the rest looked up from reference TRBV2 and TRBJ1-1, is EPEVTQTPSHQVTQMGQEVILRCVPISNHLYFYWYRQILGQKVEFLVSFYNNEISEKSEIFDDQFSVERPDGSNFTLKIRSTKLEDSAMYFCARTRDGNTEAFFGQGTRLTVV.

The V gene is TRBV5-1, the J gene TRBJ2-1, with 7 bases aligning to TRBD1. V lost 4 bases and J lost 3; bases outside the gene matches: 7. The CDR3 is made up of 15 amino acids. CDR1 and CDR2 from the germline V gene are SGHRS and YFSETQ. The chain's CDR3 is CASSTTGTLYNEQFF. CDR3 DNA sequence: TGCGCCAGCAGCACGACAGGGACCCTCTACAATGAGCAGTTCTTC. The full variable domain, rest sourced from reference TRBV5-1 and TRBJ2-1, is KAGVTQTPRYLIKTRGQQVTLSCSPISGHRSVSWYQQTPGQGLQFLFEYFSETQRNKGNFPGRFSGRQFSNSRSEMNVSTLELGDSALYLCASSTTGTLYNEQFFGPGTRLTVL.

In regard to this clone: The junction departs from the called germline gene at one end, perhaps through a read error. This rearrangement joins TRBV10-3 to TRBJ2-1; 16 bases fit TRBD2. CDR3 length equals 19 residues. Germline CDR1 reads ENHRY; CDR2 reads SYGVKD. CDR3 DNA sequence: TGTGCCATCAGTCCGGTTTGGGGGACTAGCGGGAGGGCCTATAATGAGCAGTTCTTC. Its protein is CAISPVWGTSGRAYNEQFF.

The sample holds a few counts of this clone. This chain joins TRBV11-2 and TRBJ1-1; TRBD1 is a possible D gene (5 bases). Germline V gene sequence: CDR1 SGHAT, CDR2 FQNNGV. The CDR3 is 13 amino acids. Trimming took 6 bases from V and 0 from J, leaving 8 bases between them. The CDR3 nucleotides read TGTGCCAGCAGTCTGACAGTGAACACTGAAGCTTTCTTT. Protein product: CASSLTVNTEAFF.

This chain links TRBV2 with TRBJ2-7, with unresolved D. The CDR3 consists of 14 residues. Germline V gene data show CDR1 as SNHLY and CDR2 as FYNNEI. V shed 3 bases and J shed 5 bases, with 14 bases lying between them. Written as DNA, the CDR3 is TGTGCCAGCAGTGATGCGGCGGCTCGGAACGAGCAGTACTTC. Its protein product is CASSDAAARNEQYF.